This TCR beta chain was obtained from a study of cytomegalovirus exposure and HLA in healthy donors. CDR3 length equals 16 residues. The ends lost 5 bases at V and 6 bases at J; junction bases unmatched: 8. Germline loops: CDR1 SGHTA, CDR2 FQGNSA. PCR involved 60 Vbeta and 13 Jbeta primers. The table came from immunoSEQ multiplex PCR; TCRdb's copy has only in-frame clones and leaves some out. The table records 110,000 or so clones, approximately 80% of them present only once. The chain links TRBV7-2 to TRBJ1-5; 12 bases are shared with TRBD1. This clonotype originated in a man over 45 in good health and CMV-seropositive. Material for sequencing was PBMCs. The CDR3 loop reads CASSLTGGQGAQPQHF. Here the CDR3 DNA reads TGTGCCAGCAGCCTGACAGGGGGACAGGGGGCTCAGCCCCAGCATTTT.